The 3 T cell receptor beta chains in this list originate from one sample, sequenced in a study of T cell responses to AZD1222 COVID-19 vaccine (dated by TCRdb to about 2021). Explained via the paper, the time point label denotes: baseline before first vaccination. Library prep was done by the immunoSEQ multiplex PCR assay. What TCRdb holds here is the immuneACCESS table cut down to in-frame rearrangements. Part of the clones is not present; checked against another copy, under half of the missing clones reflect an unresolved V gene, and the others are unexplained. This sample gives more than 95,000 clones in total; 80% to 90% of them show up just once. Over 5.5% of the sample comes from the top ten. Sequences were derived from peripheral blood, sampled on day 0 of AZD1222 vaccination. The receptors were sampled from an adult in good health.

The rearrangement uses TRBV30 and TRBJ1-3; TRBD1 matches 8 bases. The CDR3 extends over 15 amino acids. The germline V gene encodes CDR1 GTSNPN and CDR2 SVGIG (reference sequence). Losses at the gene ends were 0 bases for V and 2 bases for J; bases not matched to a gene: 3. The CDR3 DNA is TGTGCCTGGAGTGTAAGGACAGGGACTGGAAACACCATATATTTT. This encodes CAWSVRTGTGNTIYF.

V is TRBV11-2 and J is TRBJ2-5; possibly TRBD1 or TRBD2 for D (5 bases each). The V end was cut by 5 bases, the J end by 2 bases, with 9 bases between. There are 13 residues in the CDR3. Germline values: CDR1 SGHAT, CDR2 FQNNGV. The CDR3 loop reads CASSGTEQETQYF. CDR3 bases: TGTGCCAGCAGCGGGACGGAACAAGAGACCCAGTACTTC.

This clone came up once. V is TRBV5-4 and J is TRBJ2-7, with 7 positions matching TRBD1. The CDR3 spans 15 residues. Trimming at V came to 4 bases and at J to 2 bases, leaving 9 bases not matched to a gene. Germline V gene sequence: CDR1 SGHNT, CDR2 YYREEE (reference sequence). Here the CDR3 reads CASSRDQDRTYEQYF. As DNA, the CDR3 is TGTGCCAGCAGCAGAGACCAGGACAGGACCTACGAGCAGTACTTC.